The following is a T cell receptor beta chain sequence with its context. Antigen: not known. The sample comes from a study of cytomegalovirus exposure and HLA in healthy donors. This PCR relied on a set of 60 Vbeta primers and 13 Jbeta primers. In the original processing: Among the unique TCR beta chains that a later analysis counted, 70 million to 85 million in all, 10 million to 13 million were shared. The protocol was immunoSEQ multiplex PCR, while the TCRdb copy is restricted to in-frame clones and leaves out a portion. Clone size and V and J calls were adopted from that table, with D and trimming inferred from the DNA. This repertoire shows roughly 200,000 clones, more than 9.5% found once; its top ten account for about 7.8%. The CDR3 is 13 residues long. With V trimmed by 8 bases and J by 5 bases, 6 bases remained unmatched. CDR1 and CDR2 (germline): MDHEN, SYDVKM. Whole-study results and caveats: V- and J-gene trimming in TCR beta was tied to a missense DCLRE1C variant by an analysis performed later. Researchers had no immune exposure information except CMV serostatus available. A prior analysis recorded that most TCR beta V segments were productive about 87% or about 30% of the time.

The chain links TRBV28 to TRBJ1-2; the match to TRBD1 covers 9 bases. Sequences were obtained from PBMCs. The receptor was derived from a man aged 50-60 years in good health and CMV-seropositive. The DNA of the CDR3 is TGTGCCAGCTGGGGGACAGGGCATTATGGCTACACCTTC. Its translation is CASWGTGHYGYTF.